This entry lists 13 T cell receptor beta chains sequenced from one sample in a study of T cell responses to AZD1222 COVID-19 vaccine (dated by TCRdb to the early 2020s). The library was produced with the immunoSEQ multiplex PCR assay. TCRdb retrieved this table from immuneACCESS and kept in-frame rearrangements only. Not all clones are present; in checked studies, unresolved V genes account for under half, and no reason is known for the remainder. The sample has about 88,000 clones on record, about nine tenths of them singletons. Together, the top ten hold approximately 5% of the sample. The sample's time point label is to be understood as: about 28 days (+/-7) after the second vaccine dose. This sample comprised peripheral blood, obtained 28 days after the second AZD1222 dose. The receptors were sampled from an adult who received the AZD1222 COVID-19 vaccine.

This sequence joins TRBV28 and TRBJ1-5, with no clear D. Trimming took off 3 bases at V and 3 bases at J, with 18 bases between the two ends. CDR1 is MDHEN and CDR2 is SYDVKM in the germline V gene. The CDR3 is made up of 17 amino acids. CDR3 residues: CASSLEPKVVNNQPQHF. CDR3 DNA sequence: TGTGCCAGCAGTTTGGAACCAAAGGTGGTGAACAATCAGCCCCAGCATTTT.

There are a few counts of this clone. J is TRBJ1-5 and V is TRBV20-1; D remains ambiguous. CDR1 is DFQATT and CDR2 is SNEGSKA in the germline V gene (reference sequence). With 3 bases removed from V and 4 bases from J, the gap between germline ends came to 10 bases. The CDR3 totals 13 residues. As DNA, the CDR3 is TGCAGTGCTAGTGGCGGCAGGAATCAGCCCCAGCATTTT. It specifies CSASGGRNQPQHF.

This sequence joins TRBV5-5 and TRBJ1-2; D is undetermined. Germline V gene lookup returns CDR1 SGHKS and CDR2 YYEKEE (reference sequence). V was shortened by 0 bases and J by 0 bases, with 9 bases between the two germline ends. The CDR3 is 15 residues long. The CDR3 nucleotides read TGTGCCAGCAGCTTGGAGACACTCCCTAACTATGGCTACACCTTC. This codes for CASSLETLPNYGYTF.

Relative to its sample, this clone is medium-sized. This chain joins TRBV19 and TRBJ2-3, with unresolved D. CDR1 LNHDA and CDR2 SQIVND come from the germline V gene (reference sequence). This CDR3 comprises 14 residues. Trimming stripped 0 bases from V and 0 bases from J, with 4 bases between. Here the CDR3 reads CASSIDKSTDTQYF. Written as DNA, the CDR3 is TGTGCCAGTAGTATAGATAAGAGCACAGATACGCAGTATTTT. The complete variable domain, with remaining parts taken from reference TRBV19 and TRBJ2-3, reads DGGITQSPKYLFRKEGQNVTLSCEQNLNHDAMYWYRQDPGQGLRLIYYSQIVNDFQKGDIAEGYSVSREKKESFPLTVTSAQKNPTAFYLCASSIDKSTDTQYFGPGTRLTVL.

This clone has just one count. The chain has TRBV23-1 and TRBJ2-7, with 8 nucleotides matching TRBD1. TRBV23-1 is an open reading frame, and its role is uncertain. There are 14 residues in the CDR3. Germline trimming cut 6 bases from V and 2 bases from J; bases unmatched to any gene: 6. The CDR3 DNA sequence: TGCGCCAGCAGGAGGGACAGGAGGGCCTACGAGCAGTACTTC. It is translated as CASRRDRRAYEQYF.

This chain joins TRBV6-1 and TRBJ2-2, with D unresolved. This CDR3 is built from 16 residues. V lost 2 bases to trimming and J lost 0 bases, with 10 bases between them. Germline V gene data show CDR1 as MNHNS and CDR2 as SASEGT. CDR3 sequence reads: CASSEQAFANTGELFF. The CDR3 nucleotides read TGTGCCAGCAGTGAACAGGCGTTCGCGAACACCGGGGAGCTGTTTTTT.

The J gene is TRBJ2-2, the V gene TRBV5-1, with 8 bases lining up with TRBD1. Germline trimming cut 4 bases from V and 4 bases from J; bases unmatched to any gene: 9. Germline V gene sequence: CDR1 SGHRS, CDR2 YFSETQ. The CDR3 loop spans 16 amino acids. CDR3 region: CASSPPGRGLTGELFF. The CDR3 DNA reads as TGCGCCAGCAGCCCACCGGGCAGGGGGCTCACCGGGGAGCTGTTTTTT.

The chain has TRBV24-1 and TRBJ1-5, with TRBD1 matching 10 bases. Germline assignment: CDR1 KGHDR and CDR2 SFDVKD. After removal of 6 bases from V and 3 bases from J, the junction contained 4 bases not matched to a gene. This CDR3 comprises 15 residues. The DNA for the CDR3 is TGTGCCACCAGTCGGGGGACAGGGGACAATCAGCCCCAGCATTTT. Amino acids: CATSRGTGDNQPQHF.

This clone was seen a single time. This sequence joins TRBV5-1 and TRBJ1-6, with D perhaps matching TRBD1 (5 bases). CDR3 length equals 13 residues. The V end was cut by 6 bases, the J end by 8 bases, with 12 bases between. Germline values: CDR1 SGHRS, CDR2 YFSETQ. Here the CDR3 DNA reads TGCGCCAGCACCAGGGATTGGGATTCACCCCTCCACTTT. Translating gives CASTRDWDSPLHF.

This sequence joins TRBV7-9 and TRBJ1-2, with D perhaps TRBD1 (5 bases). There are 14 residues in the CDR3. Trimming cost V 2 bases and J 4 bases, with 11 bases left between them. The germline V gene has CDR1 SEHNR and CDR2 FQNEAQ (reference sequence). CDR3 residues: CASSLLVGLYGYTF. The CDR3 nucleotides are TGTGCCAGCAGCTTACTGGTGGGGCTCTATGGCTACACCTTC.

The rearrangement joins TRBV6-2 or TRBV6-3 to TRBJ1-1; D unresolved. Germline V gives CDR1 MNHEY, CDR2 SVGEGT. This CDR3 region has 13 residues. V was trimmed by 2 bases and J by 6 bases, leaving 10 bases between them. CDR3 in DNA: TGTGCCAGCAGTTACGGCCCGGGCGCTGAAGCTTTCTTT. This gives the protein CASSYGPGAEAFF.

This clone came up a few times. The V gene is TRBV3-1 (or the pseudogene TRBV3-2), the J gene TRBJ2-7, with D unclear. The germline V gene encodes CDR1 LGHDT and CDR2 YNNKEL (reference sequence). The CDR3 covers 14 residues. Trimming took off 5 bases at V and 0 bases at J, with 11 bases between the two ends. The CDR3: CASSSGRNSYEQYF. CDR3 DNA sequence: TGTGCCAGCAGCTCCGGACGGAACTCCTACGAGCAGTACTTC.

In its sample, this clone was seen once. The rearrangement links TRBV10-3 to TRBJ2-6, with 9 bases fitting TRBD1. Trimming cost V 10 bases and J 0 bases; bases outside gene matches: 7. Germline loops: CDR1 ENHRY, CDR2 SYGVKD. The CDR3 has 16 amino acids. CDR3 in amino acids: CATRDRALSGANVLTF. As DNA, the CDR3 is TGTGCCACTAGGGACAGGGCTCTCTCTGGGGCCAACGTCCTGACTTTC.